This TCR beta chain comes out of a study of blood T cells in healthy people across ages. Study overall: Researchers report that template switching captured about one barcoded beta molecule per two T cells. Study conclusions and caveats: Considered underestimates were the diversity estimates obtained from one million T cells. The lack of PBMC sorting stopped any conclusive naive versus antigen-experienced comparison.

With a J-beta primer mix and a sample-barcoded 5' primer, a second PCR ran about 7 to 12 cycles. One entry per CDR3 protein results from TCRdb running MiXCR on the 5' RACE reads. The sample shows 780,000 or so distinct CDR3 sequences, roughly 50% of them seen only once. Comments on this clonotype: Its antigen is not identified.

The CDR3 has 14 amino acids. Trimming pared 0 bases from V and 6 bases from J, leaving 11 bases between. Germline assignment: CDR1 MNHEY and CDR2 SVGAGI. Donor samples were obtained from healthy Caucasian individuals from Russia, aged about 6 to 95. Sequencing used blood. The sequence was collected from a man in his forties or fifties in good health. The chain uses TRBV6-5 and TRBJ1-2; D possibly corresponds to TRBD1 (6 bases). The CDR3 DNA reads TGTGCCAGCAGTTACTCGAGGACAGAAGATGGCTACACCTTC. The encoded protein is CASSYSRTEDGYTF.